This TCR beta chain was retrieved from a study of T cells after yellow fever vaccination. Study-wide results and caveats: The study found a weaker secondary response that peaked faster, day 5 versus 15. CD4 and CD8 compartments shared a small share of clonotypes.

TCRdb re-analysed the 5' RACE reads in MiXCR, keeping a single row per CDR3 protein. The table lists under 550,000 distinct CDR3 sequences, around a fifth of them singletons. Comments on this clonotype: Its antigen is unknown.

The starting material was PBMCs, obtained around 3 weeks after the first yellow fever vaccination. This TCR came from a man between 18 and 35 years old who received the YFV17D yellow fever vaccine.

CDR3 in DNA: TGCGCCAGCAGCCAAGATCTTGAGGGTAAAGCTTTCTTT. Its protein is CASSQDLEGKAFF. The chain is built from TRBV4-3 and TRBJ1-1, with no clear D. V shed 0 bases and J shed 9 bases, with 11 bases lying between them. This CDR3 comprises 13 residues. CDR1 is LGHNA, CDR2 YSLEER, per germline.